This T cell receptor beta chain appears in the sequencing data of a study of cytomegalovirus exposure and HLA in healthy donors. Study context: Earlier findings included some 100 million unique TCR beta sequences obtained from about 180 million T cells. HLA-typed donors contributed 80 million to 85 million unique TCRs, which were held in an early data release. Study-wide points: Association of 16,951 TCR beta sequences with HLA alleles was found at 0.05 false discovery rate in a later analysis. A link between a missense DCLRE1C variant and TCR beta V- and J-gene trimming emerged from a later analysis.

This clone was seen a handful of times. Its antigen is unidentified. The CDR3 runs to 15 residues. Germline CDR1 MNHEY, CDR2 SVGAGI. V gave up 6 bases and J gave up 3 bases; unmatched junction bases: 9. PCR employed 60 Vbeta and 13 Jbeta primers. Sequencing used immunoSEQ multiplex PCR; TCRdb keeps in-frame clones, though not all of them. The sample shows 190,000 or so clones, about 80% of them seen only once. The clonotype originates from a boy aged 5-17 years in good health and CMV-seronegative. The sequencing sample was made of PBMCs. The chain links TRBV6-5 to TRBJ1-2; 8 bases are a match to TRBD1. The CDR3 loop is CASRGQGAGDYGYTF. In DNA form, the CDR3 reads TGTGCCAGCAGAGGACAGGGAGCTGGGGACTATGGCTACACCTTC.